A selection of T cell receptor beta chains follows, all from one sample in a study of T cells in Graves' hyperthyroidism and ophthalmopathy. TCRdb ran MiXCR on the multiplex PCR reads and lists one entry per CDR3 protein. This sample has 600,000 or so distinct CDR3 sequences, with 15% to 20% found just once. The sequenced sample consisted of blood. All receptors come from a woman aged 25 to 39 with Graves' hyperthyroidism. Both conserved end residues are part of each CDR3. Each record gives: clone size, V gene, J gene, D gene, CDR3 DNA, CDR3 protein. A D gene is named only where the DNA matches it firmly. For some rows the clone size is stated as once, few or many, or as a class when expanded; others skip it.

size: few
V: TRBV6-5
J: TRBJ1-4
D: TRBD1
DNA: TGTGCCAGCAGTTACACGCCACCGGGACAGGGCTCGGGGGGGGACGAAAAACTGTTTTTT
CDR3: CASSYTPPGQGSGGDEKLFF

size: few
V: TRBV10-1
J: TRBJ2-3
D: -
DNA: TGCGCCAGCAGTGAGCTAGCTACGACCGGCACAGATACGCAGTATTTT
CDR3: CASSELATTGTDTQYF

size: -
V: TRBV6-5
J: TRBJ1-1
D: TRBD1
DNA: TGTGCCAGCAGTTACCCTCGAACAGGGGCGAACACTGAAGCTTTCTTT
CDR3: CASSYPRTGANTEAFF

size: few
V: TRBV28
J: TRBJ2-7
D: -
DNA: TGTGCCAGCCGTGACCACGGGGGTATGTACGAGCAGTACTTC
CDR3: CASRDHGGMYEQYF

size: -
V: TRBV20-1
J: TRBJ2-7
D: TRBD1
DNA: TGCAGTGCTAGAGACCTGGACAGGGGCCCCTACGAGCAGTACTTC
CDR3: CSARDLDRGPYEQYF

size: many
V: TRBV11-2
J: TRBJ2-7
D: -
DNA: TGTGCCAGCAGCTTCAACATCGGCTCCTACGAGCAGTACTTC
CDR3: CASSFNIGSYEQYF

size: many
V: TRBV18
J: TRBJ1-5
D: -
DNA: TGTGCCAGCTCAAAGGATGGGGGCAATCAGCCCCAGCATTTT
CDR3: CASSKDGGNQPQHF

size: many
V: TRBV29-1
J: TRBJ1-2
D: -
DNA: TGCAGCGCCCCCGGGGATGTTAACTATGGCTACACCTTC
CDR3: CSAPGDVNYGYTF

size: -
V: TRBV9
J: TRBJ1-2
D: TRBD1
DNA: TGTGCCAGCAGCGTGAGCCCTCGGGACAGGAAAAGCTACACCTTC
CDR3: CASSVSPRDRKSYTF

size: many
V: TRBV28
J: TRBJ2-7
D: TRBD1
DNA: TGTGCCAGCAGCCCGGACAGGGTGGGGGAGCAGTACTTC
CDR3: CASSPDRVGEQYF

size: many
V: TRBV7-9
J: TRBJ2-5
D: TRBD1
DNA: TGTGCCAGCAGCACTTACAGGGGATTGCAAGAGACCCAGTACTTC
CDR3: CASSTYRGLQETQYF

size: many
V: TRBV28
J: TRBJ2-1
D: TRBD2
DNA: TGTGCCAGCACCCCTAGCGGGGCCAATGAGCAGTTCTTC
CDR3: CASTPSGANEQFF

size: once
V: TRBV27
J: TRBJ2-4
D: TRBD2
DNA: TGTGCCAGCAGCCCGCCGGGACTAGCGGAGGCACTAGCCAAAAACATTCAGTACTTC
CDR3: CASSPPGLAEALAKNIQYF

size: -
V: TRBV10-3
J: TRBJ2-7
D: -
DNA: TGTGCCATCAGTGACAGGGACTACGAGCAGTACTTC
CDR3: CAISDRDYEQYF

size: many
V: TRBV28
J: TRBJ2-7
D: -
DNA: TGTGCCAGCAGCGGCGGGACAGTCTACGAGCAGTACTTC
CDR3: CASSGGTVYEQYF

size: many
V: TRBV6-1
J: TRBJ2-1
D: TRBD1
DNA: TGTGCCAGCAGGGAGGACAGGGATCGTGATGAGCAGTTCTTC
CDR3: CASREDRDRDEQFF

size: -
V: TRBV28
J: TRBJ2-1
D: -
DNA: TGTGCCAGCAGTTTCCGGGGGAGCTCCCACAATGAGCAGTTCTTC
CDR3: CASSFRGSSHNEQFF

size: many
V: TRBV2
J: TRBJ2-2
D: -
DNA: TGTGCCAGCAGTGGGATTAGAGGGACCGGGGAGCTGTTTTTT
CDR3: CASSGIRGTGELFF

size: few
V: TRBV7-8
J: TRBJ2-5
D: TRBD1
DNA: TGTGCCAGCAGCTCCGGGACAGGGGTGGGGGAGACCCAGTACTTC
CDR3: CASSSGTGVGETQYF

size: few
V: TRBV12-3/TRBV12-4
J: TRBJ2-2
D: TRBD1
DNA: TGTGCCAGCAGGTACAGGGGGAACACCGGGGAGCTGTTTTTT
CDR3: CASRYRGNTGELFF

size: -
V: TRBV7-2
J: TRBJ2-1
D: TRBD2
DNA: TGTGCCAGCAGCTCCCAACCCGGGAGGGCCTACAATGAGCAGTTCTTC
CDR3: CASSSQPGRAYNEQFF

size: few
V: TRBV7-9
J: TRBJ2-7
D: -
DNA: TGTGCCAGCAGCTTTGGGCCAGGGGTTGATAATTACGAGCAGTACTTC
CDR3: CASSFGPGVDNYEQYF

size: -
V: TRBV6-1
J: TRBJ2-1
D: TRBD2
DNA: TGTGCCAGCAGGAGGACTAGTAGTAGGGATGAGCAGTTCTTC
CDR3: CASRRTSSRDEQFF

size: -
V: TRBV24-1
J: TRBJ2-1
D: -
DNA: TGTGCCACCAGTGATACCCGAGCCCATGAGCAGTTCTTC
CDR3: CATSDTRAHEQFF

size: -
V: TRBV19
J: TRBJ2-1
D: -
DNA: TGTGCCAGTAGTATCAGGGCTGAGCAGTTCTTC
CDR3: CASSIRAEQFF

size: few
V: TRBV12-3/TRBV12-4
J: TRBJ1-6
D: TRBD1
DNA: TGTGCCAGCAGCTCGACAGGGGGATCTAATTCACCCCTCCACTTT
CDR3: CASSSTGGSNSPLHF

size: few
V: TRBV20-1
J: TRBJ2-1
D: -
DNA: TGCAGTGCCCCCGGCAGGGGAGGGGTCAGCAATGAGCAGTTCTTC
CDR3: CSAPGRGGVSNEQFF

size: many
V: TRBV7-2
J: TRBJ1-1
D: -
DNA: TGTGCCAGCAGCCCAAGACTGAACACTGAAGCTTTCTTT
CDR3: CASSPRLNTEAFF

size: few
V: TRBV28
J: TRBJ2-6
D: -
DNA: TGTGCCAGCAGTTACAGGGGACTGGGAGGGGTCCTGACTTTC
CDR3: CASSYRGLGGVLTF

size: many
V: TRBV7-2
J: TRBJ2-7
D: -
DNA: TGTGCCAGCAGCTTGGACCAGGGCGAGCAGTACTTC
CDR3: CASSLDQGEQYF

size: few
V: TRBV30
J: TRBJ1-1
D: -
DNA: TGTGCCTTTAGACCGGGCACTGAAGCTTTCTTT
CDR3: CAFRPGTEAFF

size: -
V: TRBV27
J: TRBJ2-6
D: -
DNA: TGTGCCAGCACCTCCGGGGGTACTGGGGCCAACGTCCTGACTTTC
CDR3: CASTSGGTGANVLTF

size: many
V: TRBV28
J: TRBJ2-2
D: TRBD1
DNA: TGTGCCAGCAGTATACAGGGGGGCACCGGGGAGCTGTTTTTT
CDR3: CASSIQGGTGELFF

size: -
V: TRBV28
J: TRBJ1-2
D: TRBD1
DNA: TGTGCCAGCAGTTTGGAGGGGGCGCGCTATGGCTACACCTTC
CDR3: CASSLEGARYGYTF

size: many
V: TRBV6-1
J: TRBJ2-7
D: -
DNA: TGTGCCAGCCCCAGGGATGGAACTACAGGTCTCGAGCAGTACTTC
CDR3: CASPRDGTTGLEQYF

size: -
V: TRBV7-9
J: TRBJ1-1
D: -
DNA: TGTGCCAGCAGCTTAGCCGGGACATTCGAAGCTTTCTTT
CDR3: CASSLAGTFEAFF

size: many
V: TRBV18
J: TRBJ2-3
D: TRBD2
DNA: TGTGCCAGCTCACTGACTAGCCAAACAGATACGCAGTATTTT
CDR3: CASSLTSQTDTQYF

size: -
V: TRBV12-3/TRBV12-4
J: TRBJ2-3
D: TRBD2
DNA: TGTGCCAGCAGTGAACTAGCGGGAGGGTTGTCCACAGATACGCAGTATTTT
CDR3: CASSELAGGLSTDTQYF

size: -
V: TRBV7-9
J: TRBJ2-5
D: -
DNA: TGTGCCAGCACCCACCTGATAGGGGCCCAGGAGACCCAGTACTTC
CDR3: CASTHLIGAQETQYF

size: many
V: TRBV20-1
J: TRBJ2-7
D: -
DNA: TGCAGTGCTATACAGGGCACCTACGAGCAGTACTTC
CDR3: CSAIQGTYEQYF

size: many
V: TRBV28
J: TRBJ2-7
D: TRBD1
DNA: TGTGCCAGCACCTCACCTCAGGGGGTCCTTTACGAGCAGTACTTC
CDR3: CASTSPQGVLYEQYF

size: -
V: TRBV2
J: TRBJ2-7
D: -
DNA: TGTGCCAGCAGCGACAATAGGGCCGGTATTGGGGGCGAGCAGTACTTC
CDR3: CASSDNRAGIGGEQYF

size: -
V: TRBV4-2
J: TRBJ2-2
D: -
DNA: TGTGCCAGCAACCAAGTCGGCGGGCGTTCCGGGGAGCTGTTTTTT
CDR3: CASNQVGGRSGELFF

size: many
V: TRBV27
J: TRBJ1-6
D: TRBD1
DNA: TGTGCCAGCAGTTTGCTACAGGGGGCGAACTCACCCCTCCACTTT
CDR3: CASSLLQGANSPLHF

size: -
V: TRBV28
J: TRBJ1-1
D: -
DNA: TGTGCCAGCGGTCTCCAGACGGTCACTGAAGCTTTCTTT
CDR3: CASGLQTVTEAFF

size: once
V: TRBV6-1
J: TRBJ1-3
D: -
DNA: TGTGCCAGCAGTGAAAGGTGGACAGCTGGAAACACCATATATTTT
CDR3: CASSERWTAGNTIYF

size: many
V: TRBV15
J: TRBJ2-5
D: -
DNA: TGTGCCACCAGAGGGCAGGGAGAGACCCAGTACTTC
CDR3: CATRGQGETQYF

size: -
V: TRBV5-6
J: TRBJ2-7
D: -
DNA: TGTGCCAGCACCACCGAAAGGGGCGTTTCCTACGAGCAGTACTTC
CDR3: CASTTERGVSYEQYF

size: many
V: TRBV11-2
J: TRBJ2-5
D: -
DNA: TGTGCCAGCAGTCATGGGCCGCCAGTCAGTATCGGTAAAGAGACCCAGTACTTC
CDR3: CASSHGPPVSIGKETQYF

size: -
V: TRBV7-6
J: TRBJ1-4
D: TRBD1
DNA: TGTGCCAGCAGCCCCCCCGGACAGGGTGAAAAACTGTTTTTT
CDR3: CASSPPGQGEKLFF

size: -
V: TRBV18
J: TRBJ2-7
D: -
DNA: TGTGCCAGCTCGCCCGGGACCCTGGGGCCATACGAGCAGTACTTC
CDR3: CASSPGTLGPYEQYF

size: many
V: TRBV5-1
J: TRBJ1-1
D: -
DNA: TGCGCCAGCAGCAGGAGGCTCGCGGACACTGAAGCTTTCTTT
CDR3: CASSRRLADTEAFF

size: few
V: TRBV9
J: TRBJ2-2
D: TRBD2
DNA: TGTGCCAGCAGCCCCCGCGGGGGAGCCGGGGAGCTGTTTTTT
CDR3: CASSPRGGAGELFF

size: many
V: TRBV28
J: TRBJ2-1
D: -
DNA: TGTGCCAGCAGTTTAAGGGCCAATAAGCAGTTCTTC
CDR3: CASSLRANKQFF

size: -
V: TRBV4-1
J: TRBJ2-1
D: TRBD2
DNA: TGCGCCAGCAGCCAAGTTCTAGCGGGAGTTCTTGAGCAGTTCTTC
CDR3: CASSQVLAGVLEQFF

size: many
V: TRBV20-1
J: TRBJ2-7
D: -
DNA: TGCAGTGCTAGGGCTCCGGACAAACCGGGGCAGTACTTC
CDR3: CSARAPDKPGQYF

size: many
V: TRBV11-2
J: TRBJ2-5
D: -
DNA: TGTGCCAGCAGCTTTGAAGACTATAGTAGAGAGACCCAGTACTTC
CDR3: CASSFEDYSRETQYF

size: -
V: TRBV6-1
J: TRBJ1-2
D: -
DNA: TGTGCCAGCAGCCTCACAGAAGCTAACTATGGCTACACCTTC
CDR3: CASSLTEANYGYTF

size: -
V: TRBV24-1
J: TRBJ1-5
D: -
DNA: TGTACCACCAGTGATTTGAAGTATCTGCCGAAGGTCTACGGCAATCAGCCCCAGCATTTT
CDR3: CTTSDLKYLPKVYGNQPQHF